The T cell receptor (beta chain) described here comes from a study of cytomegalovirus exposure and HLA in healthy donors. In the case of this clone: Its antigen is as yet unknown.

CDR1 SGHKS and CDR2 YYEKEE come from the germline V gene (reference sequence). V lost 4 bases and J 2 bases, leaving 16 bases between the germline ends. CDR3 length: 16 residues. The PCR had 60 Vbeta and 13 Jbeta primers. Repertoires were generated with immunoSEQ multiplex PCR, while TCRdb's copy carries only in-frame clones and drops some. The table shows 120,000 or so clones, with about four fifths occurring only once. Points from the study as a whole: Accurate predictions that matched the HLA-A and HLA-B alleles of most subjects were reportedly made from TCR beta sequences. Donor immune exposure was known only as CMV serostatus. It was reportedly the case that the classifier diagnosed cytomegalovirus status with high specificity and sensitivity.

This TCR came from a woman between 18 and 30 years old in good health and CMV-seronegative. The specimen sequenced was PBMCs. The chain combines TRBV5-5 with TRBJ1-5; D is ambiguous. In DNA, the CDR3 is TGTGCCAGCAGCCCGTCCGGTCATAGAGGCAATCAGCCCCAGCATTTT. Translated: CASSPSGHRGNQPQHF.